The TCR beta chain under discussion was sequenced for a study of blood T cell repertoires in COVID-19. Study summary: From T cells, B-cell-depleted T cells, or PBMCs came the material, which was cDNA or gDNA.

Per the original data handling: Reference gene primer amplification in the assay estimated nucleated cell counts. Sequencing was performed with immunoSEQ multiplex PCR; in TCRdb, only in-frame clones are kept and a portion is missing. V and J calls and clone size come straight from that table; D and trimming were deduced from the DNA. The sample lists about 60,000 clones; more than 80% were seen once. Germline V gene data show CDR1 as SGHAT and CDR2 as FQNNGV. CDR3 size: 16 residues. The V end was cut by 0 bases, the J end by 6 bases, with 14 bases between. The receptor's source is a human donor with active COVID-19. The donor label of this sample is uncertain. The J gene is TRBJ2-2, the V gene TRBV11-2, with TRBD2 as a possible D gene (5 bases). Input material: peripheral blood. Here the CDR3 DNA reads TGTGCCAGCAGCTTAGATCAAGGGAGTTTCGCCGGGGAGCTGTTTTTT. Translation gives CASSLDQGSFAGELFF. Full variable domain (missing parts from reference TRBV11-2 and TRBJ2-2): EAGVAQSPRYKIIEKRQSVAFWCNPISGHATLYWYQQILGQGPKLLIQFQNNGVVDDSQLPKDRFSAERLKGVDSTLKIQPAKLEDSAVYLCASSLDQGSFAGELFFGEGSRLTVL.